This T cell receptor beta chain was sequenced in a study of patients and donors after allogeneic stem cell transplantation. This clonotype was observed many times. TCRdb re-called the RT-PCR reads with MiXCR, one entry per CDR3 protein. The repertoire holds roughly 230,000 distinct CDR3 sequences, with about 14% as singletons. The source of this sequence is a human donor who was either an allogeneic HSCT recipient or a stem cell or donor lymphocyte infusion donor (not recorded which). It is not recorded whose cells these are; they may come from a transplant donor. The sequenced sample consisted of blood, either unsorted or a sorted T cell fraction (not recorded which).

The CDR3 reads CASSAVSLNTEAFF. CDR3 bases: TGTGCCAGCAGCGCCGTCAGCCTTAACACTGAAGCTTTCTTT. The genes are TRBV6-1 and TRBJ1-1; D is ambiguous. Trimming pared 6 bases from V and 2 bases from J, leaving 13 bases between. The CDR3 length is 14 residues. Germline V gives CDR1 MNHNS, CDR2 SASEGT.